These 27 T cell receptor beta chains were sequenced from one sample in a study of T cell repertoires in cytomegalovirus infection. Each CDR3 protein gets one entry after TCRdb re-called the reads with MiXCR. The table has about 700,000 distinct CDR3 sequences, approximately 33% seen once. No antigen has been identified for these receptors. The specimen comprised cultured PBMCs, sampled from culture after CMV antigen stimulation. All receptors derive from a human donor in good health (CMV status not recorded). Some clones in this sample may be carry-over from other donors' samples.

This clonotype was detected a few times. The V call is TRBV11-2, the J call TRBJ1-2; D gene unclear. From germline, CDR1 is SGHAT and CDR2 FQNNGV. The V gene lost 6 bases and the J gene lost 4 bases, with 12 bases spanning the gap. The CDR3 totals 13 residues. CDR3 region: CASSSAESYGYTF. The CDR3 nucleotides read TGTGCCAGCAGTTCGGCGGAGTCCTATGGCTACACCTTC.

The rearrangement uses TRBV12-3 or TRBV12-4 and TRBJ1-2, with 9 positions matching TRBD1. The CDR3 runs to 14 residues. The J segment lost 5 bases and the V segment lost 4 bases, leaving 5 bases of the junction unmatched. The CDR3 DNA reads as TGTGCCAGCAGTTCCTTCGGGACAGGGTATGGCTACACCTTC. It yields the protein CASSSFGTGYGYTF.

The chain carries TRBV4-2 and TRBJ2-5; 8 bases match TRBD2. The CDR3 extends over 16 amino acids. V shed 1 base, J shed 6 bases, and the junction held 10 bases outside the gene matches. CDR1 LGHNA and CDR2 YNFKEQ come from the germline V gene. The CDR3 DNA sequence: TGTGCCAGCAGCCAAGTTCCCGGGGGGGCGTTGAAGACCCAGTACTTC. It is translated as CASSQVPGGALKTQYF.

The chain carries TRBV6-1 and TRBJ2-1; 7 bases agree with TRBD1. Per the germline V gene, CDR1 is MNHNS and CDR2 is SASEGT. There are 16 residues in the CDR3. V was pared by 6 bases and J by 2 bases, with 10 bases of the junction left unmatched. The CDR3 DNA sequence: TGTGCCAGCAGCCGACGGGACAGCTCCACCTACAATGAGCAGTTCTTC. Its protein is CASSRRDSSTYNEQFF.

This clonotype was counted many times. The V gene is TRBV6-6, the J gene TRBJ1-1, with no clear D. CDR1 is MNHNY, CDR2 SVGAGI, per germline (reference sequence). The V end was cut by 0 bases, the J end by 4 bases, with 15 bases between. The CDR3 sequence is 16 residues long. The DNA for the CDR3 is TGTGCCAGCAGTTACTCGACGCTAAACAGAGGCACTGAAGCTTTCTTT. It yields the protein CASSYSTLNRGTEAFF.

The genes are TRBV6-1 and TRBJ1-4; no firm D call. This CDR3 comprises 16 residues. V was shortened by 2 bases and J by 8 bases, with 18 bases between the two germline ends. Germline CDR1 is MNHNS and CDR2 is SASEGT. The CDR3 bases are TGTGCCAGCAGTGAATTTCATTCGGGCTCTGGAGAAAAACTGTTTTTT. Translating gives CASSEFHSGSGEKLFF.

Regarding this clonotype: At one end the junction does not follow the germline gene, possibly because of a read error. V gene TRBV11-3 combines with J gene TRBJ2-1; possibly TRBD2 for D (7 bases). Germline CDR1 is SGHNT and CDR2 is YENEEA. The CDR3 sequence is 15 residues long. CDR3 sequence reads: CARSSEGGAGHEQFF. The CDR3 bases are TGTGCCAGGAGCTCAGAGGGGGGGGCAGGCCATGAGCAGTTCTTC. Supplemented by reference TRBV11-3 and TRBJ2-1, the full variable domain reads EAGVVQSPRYKIIEKKQPVAFWCNPISGHNTLYWYLQNLGQGPELLIRYENEEAVDDSQLPKDRFSAERLKGVDSTLKIQPAELGDSAVYLCARSSEGGAGHEQFFGPGTRLTVL.

This clonotype has just a few counts. This chain joins TRBV7-9 and TRBJ1-1; TRBD1 matches at 7 bases. V lost 6 bases and J lost 3; bases outside the gene matches: 7. CDR1 and CDR2 (germline): SEHNR, FQNEAQ (reference sequence). The CDR3 contains 14 residues. CDR3 DNA: TGTGCCAGCAGTCAATACAGGGGATACACTGAAGCTTTCTTT. Residues: CASSQYRGYTEAFF.

This clonotype was seen many times. The CDR3 spells CASSVSGRHNEQFF. Here the CDR3 DNA reads TGTGCCAGCAGCGTTAGCGGGAGGCACAATGAGCAGTTCTTC. The chain couples TRBV7-2 to TRBJ2-1, with 10 bases matching TRBD2. Germline CDR1 and CDR2: SGHTA and FQGNSA. Germline trimming cut 5 bases from V and 5 bases from J; bases unmatched to any gene: 3. There are 14 residues in the CDR3. The full variable domain, completed using reference TRBV7-2 and TRBJ2-1, is GAGVSQSPSNKVTEKGKDVELRCDPISGHTALYWYRQSLGQGLEFLIYFQGNSAPDKSGLPSDRFSAERTGGSVSTLTIQRTQQEDSAVYLCASSVSGRHNEQFFGPGTRLTVL.

This rearrangement joins TRBV28 to TRBJ1-4, with D possibly matching TRBD1 (5 bases). The CDR3 runs to 14 residues. V lost 4 bases to trimming and J lost 5 bases, with 11 bases between them. The germline V gene has CDR1 MDHEN and CDR2 SYDVKM. For the CDR3, the DNA is TGTGCCAGCAGTTCCTACGGGGCGAATGAAAAACTGTTTTTT. This encodes CASSSYGANEKLFF. Variable domain in full (rest from reference TRBV28 and TRBJ1-4): DVKVTQSSRYLVKRTGEKVFLECVQDMDHENMFWYRQDPGLGLRLIYFSYDVKMKEKGDIPEGYSVSREKKERFSLILESASTNQTSMYLCASSSYGANEKLFFGSGTQLSVL.

The rearrangement links TRBV12-3 or TRBV12-4 to TRBJ2-1, with TRBD1 identical over 8 bases. V gave up 7 bases and J gave up 8 bases; unmatched junction bases: 7. This CDR3 spans 13 amino acids. CDR3 sequence reads: CASTPPDRDEQFF. CDR3 coding DNA: TGTGCCAGCACCCCCCCGGACAGGGATGAGCAGTTCTTC.

This clonotype was recorded a few times. This rearrangement joins TRBV28 to TRBJ2-3; D ambiguous. Germline assignment: CDR1 MDHEN and CDR2 SYDVKM. This CDR3 contains 14 residues. V lost 5 bases, J lost 0 bases, and 9 bases lay in between. The CDR3, as DNA: TGTGCCAGCAGTCTTTCCGACAGCACAGATACGCAGTATTTT. This encodes CASSLSDSTDTQYF.

Turning to this clonotype: The conserved phenylalanine or tryptophan normally closing the CDR3 is absent here, so this likely arose from a read error. V gene TRBV7-8 combines with J gene TRBJ1-4; D remains unclear. Per the germline V gene, CDR1 is SGHVS and CDR2 is FQNEAQ. The CDR3 has 14 residues. V lost 7 bases to trimming and J lost 6 bases, with 15 bases between them. The DNA of the CDR3 is TGTGCCAGCACCGGGGAGGGCTATCATGAAAAACTGTTTTTG. Translation gives CASTGEGYHEKLFL.

This clonotype has a handful of counts. The CDR3 sequence is CASSSRSSEKLFF. The CDR3 nucleotides read TGTGCCAGCAGCTCAAGGTCCTCTGAAAAACTGTTTTTT. The V gene is TRBV7-9, the J gene TRBJ1-4; D not resolved. The CDR3 runs to 13 residues. Trimming removed 4 bases from V and 7 bases from J, with 10 bases in between. The germline CDR1 and CDR2 sequences are SEHNR and FQNEAQ (reference sequence).

The rearrangement joins TRBV7-6 to TRBJ2-1; D is possibly TRBD2 (7 bases). This CDR3 is 14 amino acids long. Trimming shortened V by 5 bases and J by 10 bases, and 18 bases separated the two germline ends. Germline V gives CDR1 SGHVS, CDR2 FNYEAQ. The CDR3 loop reads CASSLSRGGVEQFF. The CDR3 region has the DNA TGTGCCAGCAGCCTTAGTAGAGGGGGGGTAGAGCAGTTCTTC.

A few counts support this clonotype. The rearrangement uses TRBV20-1 and TRBJ1-5; D remains ambiguous. V lost 6 bases and J lost 11, with 17 bases in between. CDR3 length: 12 amino acids. Germline V gene sequence: CDR1 DFQATT, CDR2 SNEGSKA (reference sequence). The CDR3 nucleotides are TGCAGTGCCAAACCCCTACGCGAGACCCAGCATTTT. Encoded protein: CSAKPLRETQHF.

The rearrangement uses TRBV12-3 or TRBV12-4 and TRBJ2-1; TRBD1 aligns across 7 bases. This CDR3 is built from 16 residues. V lost 3 bases, J lost 7 bases, and 12 bases stayed unmatched. In DNA form, the CDR3 reads TGTGCCAGCAGTTTCATTCCGACAGGGTTCAGGAATGAGCAGTTCTTC. Protein: CASSFIPTGFRNEQFF.

The chain is built from TRBV12-3 or TRBV12-4 and TRBJ2-1; D is possibly TRBD1 (6 bases). The CDR3 spans 15 residues. With 4 bases removed from V and 0 bases from J, the gap between germline ends came to 10 bases. The CDR3 DNA reads as TGTGCCAGCAGTTCGGACAGAGACTCCTACAATGAGCAGTTCTTC. Its translation is CASSSDRDSYNEQFF.

This clonotype was observed a few times. This chain's CDR3 is CASTLGGRGEKLFF. DNA for the CDR3: TGTGCCAGCACCCTTGGAGGGAGGGGAGAAAAACTGTTTTTT. This chain joins TRBV12-3 or TRBV12-4 and TRBJ1-4; TRBD1 might be the D (5 bases). The CDR3 has 14 residues. Trimming left V 7 bases short and J 8 bases short, with 17 bases between.

This clonotype turned up a few times. This chain uses TRBV7-8 with TRBJ2-5; possibly TRBD1 for D (5 bases). Between the trimmed V and J ends, which lost 3 bases and 9 bases, there was a span of 11 bases. Germline assignment: CDR1 SGHVS and CDR2 FQNEAQ. The CDR3 extends over 12 amino acids. CDR3 sequence reads: CASSLRTRSQYF. The CDR3 nucleotides are TGTGCCAGCAGCTTGCGGACACGTTCCCAGTACTTC. Supplemented by reference TRBV7-8 and TRBJ2-5, the full variable domain reads GAGVSQSPRYKVAKRGQDVALRCDPISGHVSLFWYQQALGQGPEFLTYFQNEAQLDKSGLPSDRFFAERPEGSVSTLKIQRTQQEDSAVYLCASSLRTRSQYFGPGTRLLVL.

V gene TRBV7-2 combines with J gene TRBJ2-2, with D possibly being TRBD1 or TRBD2 (5 bases each). CDR3 length: 16 residues. The V gene lost 5 bases and the J gene lost 2 bases, with 15 bases spanning the gap. From germline, CDR1 is SGHTA and CDR2 FQGNSA. CDR3 residues: CASSPTGRLNTGELFF. The CDR3 bases are TGTGCCAGCAGCCCTACGGGGCGGCTAAACACCGGGGAGCTGTTTTTT.

This rearrangement joins TRBV6-2 or TRBV6-3 to TRBJ2-1; 9 positions match TRBD2. The trim removed 8 bases at V and 9 bases at J, leaving 17 bases unmatched. CDR1 is MNHEY and CDR2 is SVGEGT in the germline V gene. The CDR3 has 16 residues. Written as DNA, the CDR3 is TGTGCCAGCGTCCGAACTTACCTAGCGGGATTGGGTGAGCAGTTCTTC. It translates to CASVRTYLAGLGEQFF.

Only a few counts were recorded for this clonotype. V usage is TRBV20-1 and J usage is TRBJ2-3; D is unclear. Trimming removed 1 base at V and 2 bases at J, with 7 bases between. Germline CDR1 and CDR2: DFQATT and SNEGSKA (reference sequence). The length of the CDR3 is 13 residues. For the CDR3, the DNA is TGCAGTGCTAGAGGACTCCTCACAGATACGCAGTATTTT. Protein product: CSARGLLTDTQYF.

The chain links TRBV7-9 to TRBJ2-7; 8 nucleotides agree with TRBD1. The CDR3 sequence is 14 residues long. V lost 8 bases to trimming and J lost 3 bases; unmatched junction nucleotides: 9. Germline loops: CDR1 SEHNR, CDR2 FQNEAQ (reference sequence). This CDR3 reads CASLPRTGYYEQYF. CDR3 coding DNA: TGTGCCAGCCTCCCCCGGACAGGGTACTACGAGCAGTACTTC.

This clonotype came up once. V usage is TRBV6-2 or TRBV6-3 and J usage is TRBJ1-1; tentatively, D is TRBD1 (5 bases). Germline values: CDR1 MNHEY, CDR2 SVGEGT. The CDR3 length is 13 residues. V was cut by 8 bases and J by 1 base, with 11 bases left in between. The DNA for the CDR3 is TGTGCCAGCTACGGGACTGCGAACACTGAAGCTTTCTTT. Protein: CASYGTANTEAFF.

This sequence joins TRBV7-2 and TRBJ2-1, with TRBD2 matching over 7 bases. Per the germline V gene, CDR1 is SGHTA and CDR2 is FQGNSA. CDR3 size: 16 residues. J lost 6 bases, V lost 5 bases, and 13 bases had no gene match. The DNA of the CDR3 is TGTGCCAGCAGCCGGACCCCGGGACTACAGGCCAATGAGCAGTTCTTC. As protein: CASSRTPGLQANEQFF.

This clonotype was counted between two and nine times. The chain uses TRBV6-6 and TRBJ2-1; 7 nucleotides align to TRBD2. The CDR3 covers 16 residues. Trimming cost V 6 bases and J 2 bases; bases outside gene matches: 10. Germline CDR1 reads MNHNY; CDR2 reads SVGAGI (reference sequence). The CDR3 is CASSRDYQITYNEQFF. DNA of the CDR3: TGTGCCAGCAGCAGGGACTACCAAATTACCTACAATGAGCAGTTCTTC.